The 10 T cell receptor beta chains given below trace back to one sample, sequenced in a study of blood T cell repertoires in COVID-19 (dated by TCRdb to 2018 to 2021). Library construction relied on the immunoSEQ multiplex PCR assay. TCRdb mirrors the immuneACCESS table, restricted to in-frame sequences. Some clones are absent from its copies; in checked studies, under half trace to an unresolved V gene, and the reason for the others is unknown. The table for this sample lists a few hundred thousand clones; roughly nine tenths of them were counted only once. Together, the top ten hold 0.8% to 0.9% of the sample. Source material: PBMCs or T cells enriched from blood (not recorded which). The receptors come from a woman in her thirties or forties who had been exposed to COVID-19.

V gene TRBV5-6 combines with J gene TRBJ2-7, with D unresolved. The germline gives CDR1 SGHDT, CDR2 YYEEEE. This CDR3 has 13 residues. Trimming pared 0 bases from V and 1 base from J, leaving 5 bases between. The CDR3 reads CASSLATSYEQYF. The CDR3 DNA reads TGTGCCAGCAGCTTGGCTACTTCCTACGAGCAGTACTTC.

The chain recombines TRBV2 with TRBJ2-1, with a tentative D call TRBD1 (5 bases). Per the germline V gene, CDR1 is SNHLY and CDR2 is FYNNEI. This CDR3 has 14 residues. Between the trimmed V and J ends, which lost 3 bases and 7 bases, there was a span of 13 bases. As DNA, the CDR3 is TGTGCCAGCAGTGATCGATCAGGGCTTAATGAGCAGTTCTTC. It translates to CASSDRSGLNEQFF.

The chain is built from TRBV29-1 and TRBJ2-3; 11 bases align to TRBD2. This CDR3 spans 17 amino acids. Per germline, CDR1 SQVTM and CDR2 ANQGSEA. With 4 bases clipped from V and 1 base from J, the junction kept 10 bases outside the gene matches. In nucleotides, the CDR3 is TGCAGCGTTGCCGGGGGTAGCGGGAGGGAGGGCACAGATACGCAGTATTTT. Amino acids: CSVAGGSGREGTDTQYF.

The chain is built from TRBV18 and TRBJ1-1; D might be TRBD1 (5 bases). The germline gives CDR1 KGHSH, CDR2 LQKENI. The CDR3 covers 15 residues. The V end lost 0 bases, the J end lost 1 base, and 9 bases lay between the germline ends. DNA of the CDR3: TGTGCCAGCTCACCACCGGGGCAGGCGAACACTGAAGCTTTCTTT. Protein product: CASSPPGQANTEAFF. Looking up the rest from reference TRBV18 and TRBJ1-1 gives the full variable domain: NAGVMQNPRHLVRRRGQEARLRCSPMKGHSHVYWYRQLPEEGLKFMVYLQKENIIDESGMPKERFSAEFPKEGPSILRIQQVVRGDSAAYFCASSPPGQANTEAFFGQGTRLTVV.

The rearrangement links TRBV29-1 to TRBJ2-7, with 9 bases aligning to TRBD2. V lost 6 bases, J lost 4 bases, and 7 bases stayed unmatched. Germline CDR1 SQVTM, CDR2 ANQGSEA. This CDR3 spans 13 amino acids. The CDR3 loop is CSVEREEGYEQYF. For the CDR3, the DNA is TGCAGCGTGGAGCGGGAGGAGGGGTACGAGCAGTACTTC.

The chain couples TRBV11-1 to TRBJ1-1; 7 positions match TRBD1. The J segment lost 1 base and the V segment lost 6 bases, leaving 5 bases of the junction unmatched. Germline V gives CDR1 SGHAT, CDR2 FQDESV (reference sequence). The length of the CDR3 is 14 residues. DNA for the CDR3: TGTGCCAGCAGACCGGGGACAGCGAACACTGAAGCTTTCTTT. Translation gives CASRPGTANTEAFF. Complete variable domain (other parts from reference TRBV11-1 and TRBJ1-1): EAEVAQSPRYKITEKSQAVAFWCDPISGHATLYWYRQILGQGPELLVQFQDESVVDDSQLPKDRFSAERLKGVDSTLKIQPAELGDSAMYLCASRPGTANTEAFFGQGTRLTVV.

This clone was counted ten times or more. This rearrangement joins TRBV5-4 to TRBJ1-2, with 7 bases identical to TRBD1. The CDR3 length is 14 residues. CDR1 is SGHNT and CDR2 is YYREEE in the germline V gene (reference sequence). Trimming took 4 bases from V and 8 from J; bases not matched to a gene: 11. The CDR3 DNA reads TGTGCCAGCAGCCCTAGACAGGGTACGCGGGGCTACACCTTC. Translating it yields CASSPRQGTRGYTF.

V and J are TRBV19 and TRBJ1-2; 7 bases are shared with TRBD1. The germline CDR1 and CDR2 sequences are LNHDA and SQIVND (reference sequence). The CDR3 is made up of 17 amino acids. V lost 5 bases to trimming and J lost 4 bases; unmatched junction nucleotides: 16. Here the CDR3 DNA reads TGTGCCAGTAGTGTCCAGACAGGGAGGCCTGGCCCCTATGGCTACACCTTC. It yields the protein CASSVQTGRPGPYGYTF.

The chain employs TRBV29-1 and TRBJ1-1; possible D gene TRBD1, 6 bases. V lost 4 bases and J 8 bases, leaving 14 bases between the germline ends. Germline V gives CDR1 SQVTM, CDR2 ANQGSEA. This CDR3 is 12 amino acids long. The DNA for the CDR3 is TGCAGCGTTGGGGTCAGGGGAGAAGAAGCTTTCTTT. As protein: CSVGVRGEEAFF.

The CDR3 loop is CASSLTGQPNYGYTF. The CDR3 bases are TGTGCCAGCAGTTTAACGGGACAGCCTAACTATGGCTACACCTTC. The chain has TRBV6-5 and TRBJ1-2, with 7 bases that match TRBD1. This CDR3 is built from 15 residues. From germline, CDR1 is MNHEY and CDR2 SVGAGI. With V trimmed by 4 bases and J by 0 bases, 5 bases remained unmatched.